This T cell receptor beta chain was profiled in a study of T cells after yellow fever vaccination. Template switching by 5'RACE produced TCR cDNA, adding a universal primer site and UMIs. MiXCR, run by TCRdb on the 5' RACE reads, gives a single entry per CDR3 protein. The table lists about 630,000 distinct CDR3 sequences, about 12% of them singletons, with just under 15% in the top ten. This clonotype turned up a few times. This CDR3 is built from 13 residues. Trimming shortened V by 9 bases and J by 3 bases, and 13 bases separated the two germline ends. Germline values: CDR1 SGHTA, CDR2 FQGNSA. The source was PBMCs, collected on the day of the yellow fever booster vaccination. J is TRBJ2-3 and V is TRBV7-2; tentative D call: TRBD1 (6 bases). This clonotype originated in a man younger than 45 who received the YFV17D yellow fever vaccine. CDR3 sequence: CASGTTGTDTQYF. DNA of the CDR3: TGTGCCAGTGGGACCACAGGGACAGATACGCAGTATTTT. Based on the CDR3 plus reference TRBV7-2 and TRBJ2-3, the full variable domain is GAGVSQSPSNKVTEKGKDVELRCDPISGHTALYWYRQSLGQGLEFLIYFQGNSAPDKSGLPSDRFSAERTGGSVSTLTIQRTQQEDSAVYLCASGTTGTDTQYFGPGTRLTVL.